Listed here is a single T cell receptor beta chain. Its cognate antigen is unknown. The record originates from a study of T cell responses to AZD1222 COVID-19 vaccine. Background on the study: Both about-4-week and about-12-week second-dose recipients were combined.

TCRdb's copy holds only in-frame clones and misses some; the assay was immunoSEQ multiplex PCR. The data show around 100,000 clones, with around nine tenths seen just once and approximately 15% held by the top ten. CDR3 size: 18 residues. The germline gives CDR1 SGHVS, CDR2 FQNEAQ. V was pared by 2 bases and J by 2 bases, with 22 bases between. Study results and caveats: Repertoire sampling happened only post peak T cell response. Nearly half of the spike-specific TCRs reportedly recognize variant regions that carry no mutations. Donors were largely white British and mainly female; clonal diversity was possibly underestimated.

The chain links TRBV7-8 to TRBJ2-7, with D perhaps TRBD1 or TRBD2 (6 bases each). Sequences were derived from peripheral blood, sampled on day 0 of AZD1222 vaccination. This clonotype originated in an adult in good health. CDR3 nucleotide sequence: TGTGCCAGCAGCTTACCCATCTACCTAGGAGGGGGAACCTACGAGCAGTACTTC. Protein: CASSLPIYLGGGTYEQYF.